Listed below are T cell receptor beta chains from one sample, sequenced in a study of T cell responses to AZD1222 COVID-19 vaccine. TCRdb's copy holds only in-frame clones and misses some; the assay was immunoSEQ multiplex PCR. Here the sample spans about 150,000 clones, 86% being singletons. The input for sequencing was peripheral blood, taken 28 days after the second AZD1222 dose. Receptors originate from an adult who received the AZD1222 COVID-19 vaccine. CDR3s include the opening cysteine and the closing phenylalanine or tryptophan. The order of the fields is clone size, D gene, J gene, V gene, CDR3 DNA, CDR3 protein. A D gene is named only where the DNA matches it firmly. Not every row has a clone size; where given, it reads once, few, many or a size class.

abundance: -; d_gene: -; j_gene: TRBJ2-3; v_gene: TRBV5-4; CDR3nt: TGTGCCAGCAGCTTGTATAGCACAGATACGCAGTATTTT; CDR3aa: CASSLYSTDTQYF
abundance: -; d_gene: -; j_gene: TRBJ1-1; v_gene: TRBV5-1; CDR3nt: TGCGCCAGCAGCTTGGAGTCAGGGCTTACTGAAGCTTTCTTT; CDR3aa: CASSLESGLTEAFF
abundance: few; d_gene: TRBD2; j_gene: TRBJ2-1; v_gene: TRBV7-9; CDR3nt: TGTGCCAGCAGCTTCGGGACTAGAGTTGTCGATGAGCAGTTCTTC; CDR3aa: CASSFGTRVVDEQFF
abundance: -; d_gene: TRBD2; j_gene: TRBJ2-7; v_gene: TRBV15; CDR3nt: TGTGCCACCCAAATGACTAGCGGGAGGGGGGTCTACGAGCAGTACTTC; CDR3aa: CATQMTSGRGVYEQYF
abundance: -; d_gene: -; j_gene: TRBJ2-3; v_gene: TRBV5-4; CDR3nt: TGTGCCAGCAGCTCCACAGATACGCAGTATTTT; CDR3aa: CASSSTDTQYF
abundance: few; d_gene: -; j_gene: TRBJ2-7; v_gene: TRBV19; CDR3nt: TGTGCCAGTAGTATGAACCAGCACCCCTACGAGCAGTACTTC; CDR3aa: CASSMNQHPYEQYF
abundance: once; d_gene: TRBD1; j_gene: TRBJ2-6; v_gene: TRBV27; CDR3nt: TGTGCCAGCAGTTTTACAGGGGGTATATCCGGGGCCAACGTCCTGACTTTC; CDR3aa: CASSFTGGISGANVLTF
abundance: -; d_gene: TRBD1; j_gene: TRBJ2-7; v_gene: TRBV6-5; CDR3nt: TGTGCCAGCAGTTACATGGGACAGCTTGTCTCCTACGAGCAGTACTTC; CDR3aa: CASSYMGQLVSYEQYF
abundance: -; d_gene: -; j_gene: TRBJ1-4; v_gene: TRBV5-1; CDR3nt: TGCGCCAGCAGCCGGGGGGGAATAGATAATGAAAAACTGTTTTTT; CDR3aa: CASSRGGIDNEKLFF
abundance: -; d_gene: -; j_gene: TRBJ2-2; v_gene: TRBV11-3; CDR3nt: TGTGCCAGCAGCTCCGGGGGCACCGGGGAGCTGTTTTTT; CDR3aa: CASSSGGTGELFF
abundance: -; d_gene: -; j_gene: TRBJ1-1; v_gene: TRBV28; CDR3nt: TGTGCCAGCAGATCCCTTAGACTTATCCTCTCTGAAGCTTTCTTT; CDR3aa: CASRSLRLILSEAFF
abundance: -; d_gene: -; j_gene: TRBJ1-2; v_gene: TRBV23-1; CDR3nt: TGCGCCAGCAGTCAATCTCCAGCCTATGGCTACACCTTC; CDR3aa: CASSQSPAYGYTF
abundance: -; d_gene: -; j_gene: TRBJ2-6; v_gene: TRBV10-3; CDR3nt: TGTGCCATCAGTGGGGTCAGGGCGGACTCCTCTGGGGCCAACGTCCTGACTTTC; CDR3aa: CAISGVRADSSGANVLTF
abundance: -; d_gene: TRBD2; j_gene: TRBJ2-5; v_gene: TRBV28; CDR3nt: TGTGCCAGCAGTTTCCGCGGGGGGCGGGAGACCCAGTACTTC; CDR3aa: CASSFRGGRETQYF
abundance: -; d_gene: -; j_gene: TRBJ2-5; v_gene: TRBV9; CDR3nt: TGTGCCAGCAGCGCCCCCTTCCAGGGTTTCCAAGAGACCCAGTACTTC; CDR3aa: CASSAPFQGFQETQYF
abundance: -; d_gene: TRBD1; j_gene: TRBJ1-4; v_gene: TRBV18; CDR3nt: TGTGCCAGCTCAGACAGGGTTGAAAAACTGTTTTTT; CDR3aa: CASSDRVEKLFF
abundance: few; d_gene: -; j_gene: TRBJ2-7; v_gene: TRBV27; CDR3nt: TGTGCCAGCAGTTCATCTACCTACGAGCAGTACTTC; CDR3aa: CASSSSTYEQYF
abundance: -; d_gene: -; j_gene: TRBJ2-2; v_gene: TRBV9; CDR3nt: TGTGCCAGCAGCCAAAGAGGCGTGCGGGAGCTGTTTTTT; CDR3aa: CASSQRGVRELFF
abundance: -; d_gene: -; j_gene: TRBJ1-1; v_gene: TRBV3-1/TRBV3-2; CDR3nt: TGTGCCAGCAGCCATAGCTTCGCTGAAGCTTTCTTT; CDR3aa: CASSHSFAEAFF
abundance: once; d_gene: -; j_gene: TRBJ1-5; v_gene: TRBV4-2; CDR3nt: TGTGCCAGCAGCCAAGATAGGGACATCCGTAGCAATCAGCCCCAGCATTTT; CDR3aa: CASSQDRDIRSNQPQHF
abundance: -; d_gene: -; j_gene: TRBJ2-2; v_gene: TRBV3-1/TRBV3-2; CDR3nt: TGTGCCAGCAGCCAAAGGACCGGGGAGCTGTTTTTT; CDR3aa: CASSQRTGELFF
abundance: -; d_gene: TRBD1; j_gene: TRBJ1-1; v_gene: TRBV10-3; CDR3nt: TGTGCCATCACTGAAACAGGGGGTAGAGACACTGAAGCTTTCTTT; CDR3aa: CAITETGGRDTEAFF
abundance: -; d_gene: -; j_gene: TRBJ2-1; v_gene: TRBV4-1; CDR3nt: TGCGCCAGCAGCCCCCCCGCGGGGGCCTACAGGAATGAGCAGTTCTTC; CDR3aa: CASSPPAGAYRNEQFF
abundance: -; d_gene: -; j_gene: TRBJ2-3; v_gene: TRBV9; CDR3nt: TGTGCCAGCAGCGTAGCCCCCAGCACAGATACGCAGTATTTT; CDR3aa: CASSVAPSTDTQYF
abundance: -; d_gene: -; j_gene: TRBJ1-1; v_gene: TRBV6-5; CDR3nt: TGTGCCAGCACGAGGGAGTCGAACACTGAAGCTTTCTTT; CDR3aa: CASTRESNTEAFF
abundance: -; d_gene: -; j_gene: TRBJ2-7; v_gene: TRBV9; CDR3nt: TGTGCCAGCAGCGTCGGGACTCCCTCCTACGAGCAGTACTTC; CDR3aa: CASSVGTPSYEQYF
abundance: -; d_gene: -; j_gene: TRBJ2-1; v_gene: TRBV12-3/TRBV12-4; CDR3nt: TGTGCCAGCAGTGTAGCGTGGAATGAGCAGTTCTTC; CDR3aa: CASSVAWNEQFF